A selection of T cell receptor beta chains follows, all from one sample in a study of beta chain features in type 1 diabetes. Libraries were prepared by immunoSEQ multiplex PCR; TCRdb keeps only in-frame clonotypes and omits some of them. The data contain around 300,000 clones, 15% of them singletons. Sequenced sample: naive CD4+ T cells from blood. The source of these receptors is a man between 18 and 29 years old with type 1 diabetes. CDR3s include the opening cysteine and the closing phenylalanine or tryptophan. D genes are given only for firm matches. Size is stated for part of the rows, as once, few or many counts, or as a class when the clone is expanded.

V gene	CDR3 length	clone size	D gene	J gene	CDR3 protein	CDR3 DNA
TRBV2	13	-	-	TRBJ2-5	CASSVPSRETQYF	TGTGCCAGCAGTGTCCCCTCCCGGGAGACCCAGTACTTC
TRBV5-1	15	few	TRBD1	TRBJ2-3	CASSFRQGSTDTQYF	TGCGCCAGCAGCTTCAGACAGGGTAGCACAGATACGCAGTATTTT
TRBV30	11	few	-	TRBJ1-2	CAWSVWGGYTF	TGTGCCTGGAGTGTTTGGGGCGGCTACACCTTC
TRBV6-1	16	few	-	TRBJ1-5	CASSAGGQFGNQPQHF	TGTGCCAGCAGTGCCGGGGGGCAGTTTGGCAATCAGCCCCAGCATTTT
TRBV2	14	few	TRBD2	TRBJ2-1	CASSDGGALNEQFF	TGTGCCAGCAGTGACGGGGGGGCCTTGAATGAGCAGTTCTTC
TRBV7-2	18	few	TRBD2	TRBJ2-2	CASSLVNLLAANTGELFF	TGTGCCAGCAGCTTAGTTAACCTACTAGCGGCGAACACCGGGGAGCTGTTTTTT
TRBV11-2	17	-	TRBD1	TRBJ2-4	CASSLEPRQGTKNIQYF	TGTGCCAGCAGCTTAGAGCCCAGACAGGGAACCAAAAACATTCAGTACTTC
TRBV30	15	few	TRBD1	TRBJ2-2	CAWRSGRGQTGELFF	TGTGCCTGGAGATCGGGCAGGGGGCAAACCGGGGAGCTGTTTTTT
TRBV5-4	13	few	-	TRBJ2-5	CASSLERGETQYF	TGTGCCAGCAGCTTGGAACGGGGGGAGACCCAGTACTTC
TRBV7-9	19	few	TRBD2	TRBJ2-1	CASSLGVGLAGANYNEQFF	TGTGCCAGCAGCTTAGGGGTAGGGCTAGCGGGGGCGAACTACAATGAGCAGTTCTTC
TRBV27	16	-	TRBD1	TRBJ2-7	CASSPLETGGFYEQYF	TGTGCCAGCAGTCCCCTCGAGACAGGGGGCTTCTACGAGCAGTACTTC
TRBV18	13	few	-	TRBJ2-5	CASSPAGDGTQYF	TGTGCCAGCTCACCAGCAGGGGATGGGACCCAGTACTTC
TRBV14	18	few	-	TRBJ2-1	CASSQEFRGTPFYNEQFF	TGTGCCAGCAGCCAAGAATTTCGCGGGACTCCTTTCTACAATGAGCAGTTCTTC
TRBV11-2	15	-	-	TRBJ2-7	CASSPLLTGRREQYF	TGTGCCAGCAGCCCCCTTTTGACAGGAAGGAGGGAGCAGTACTTC
TRBV15	16	-	TRBD1	TRBJ2-5	CATSRGRTGAWETQYF	TGTGCCACCAGCAGAGGGAGGACAGGGGCATGGGAGACCCAGTACTTC
TRBV30	17	few	-	TRBJ2-7	CAWSVGGLGFAPYEQYF	TGTGCCTGGAGTGTGGGGGGGCTGGGCTTCGCCCCCTACGAGCAGTACTTC
TRBV30	14	-	TRBD1	TRBJ1-6	CAWSVLDRQAPLHF	TGTGCCTGGAGTGTACTGGACAGGCAAGCACCCCTCCACTTT
TRBV5-4	16	-	TRBD2	TRBJ2-3	CASSLEGSGRSDTQYF	TGTGCCAGCAGCTTGGAGGGTAGCGGGAGGTCAGATACGCAGTATTTT
TRBV6-5	12	few	-	TRBJ2-1	CASSRQGLEQFF	TGTGCCAGCAGTAGACAGGGACTTGAGCAGTTCTTC
TRBV10-3	14	-	TRBD1	TRBJ1-1	CATKTGAMNTEAFF	TGTGCCACCAAGACAGGGGCCATGAACACTGAAGCTTTCTTT
TRBV10-3	13	few	-	TRBJ2-1	CAISESSRDEQFF	TGTGCCATCAGTGAGTCTTCGAGGGATGAGCAGTTCTTC
TRBV29-1	13	-	-	TRBJ2-2	CSAKDRNTGELFF	TGCAGCGCAAAGGACAGGAACACCGGGGAGCTGTTTTTT
TRBV5-6	15	-	-	TRBJ2-3	CASSFRGPRRDTQYF	TGTGCCAGCAGCTTCAGGGGACCGAGGAGAGATACGCAGTATTTT
TRBV7-2	16	-	TRBD2	TRBJ2-5	CASSLVGGGPAETQYF	TGTGCCAGCAGCTTAGTTGGCGGGGGGCCGGCAGAGACCCAGTACTTC
TRBV30	13	-	TRBD2	TRBJ2-3	CAWYAGGQDTQYF	TGTGCCTGGTATGCGGGGGGGCAAGATACGCAGTATTTT
TRBV5-4	13	-	-	TRBJ2-7	CASSSKSSYEQYF	TGTGCCAGCAGCTCCAAATCCTCCTACGAGCAGTACTTC
TRBV25-1	18	-	TRBD2	TRBJ2-3	CASSDTGTSGPGGDTQYF	TGTGCCAGCAGTGATACCGGGACTAGCGGTCCTGGGGGGGATACGCAGTATTTT
TRBV9	13	-	TRBD1	TRBJ2-7	CASSAGTGYEQYF	TGTGCCAGCAGCGCCGGGACAGGCTACGAGCAGTACTTC
TRBV5-1	12	-	TRBD2	TRBJ2-3	CASSVTSEAQYF	TGCGCCAGCAGCGTCACTAGCGAGGCGCAGTATTTT
TRBV27	13	few	-	TRBJ2-7	CASSFGGTYEQYF	TGTGCCAGCAGTTTCGGAGGGACCTACGAGCAGTACTTC
TRBV11-2	15	few	TRBD1	TRBJ2-5	CASSLGTGLRETQYF	TGTGCCAGCAGCTTAGGGACAGGGTTGCGAGAGACCCAGTACTTC
TRBV6-6	13	-	-	TRBJ1-1	CASSFQMNTEAFF	TGTGCCAGCAGTTTTCAGATGAACACTGAAGCTTTCTTT
TRBV30	12	few	-	TRBJ2-7	CAWSKGNYEQYF	TGTGCCTGGAGTAAGGGGAACTACGAGCAGTACTTC
TRBV28	14	few	-	TRBJ1-2	CASRIRDTTYGYTF	TGTGCCAGCAGGATCCGGGACACAACTTATGGCTACACCTTC